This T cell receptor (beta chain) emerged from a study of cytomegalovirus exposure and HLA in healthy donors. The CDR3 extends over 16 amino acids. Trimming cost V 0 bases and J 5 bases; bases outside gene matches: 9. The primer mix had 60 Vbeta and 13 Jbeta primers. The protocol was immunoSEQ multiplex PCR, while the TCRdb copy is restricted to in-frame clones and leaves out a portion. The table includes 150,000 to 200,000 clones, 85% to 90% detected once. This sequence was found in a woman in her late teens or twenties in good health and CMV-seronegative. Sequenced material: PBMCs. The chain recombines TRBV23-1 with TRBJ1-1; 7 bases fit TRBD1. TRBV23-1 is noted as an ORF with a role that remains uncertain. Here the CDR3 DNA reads TGCGCCAGCAGTCAATCGTCCAGGGGGAAGGAAACTGAAGCTTTCTTT. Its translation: CASSQSSRGKETEAFF.